This T cell receptor beta chain emerged from a study of spatial heterogeneity in lung cancer. At the level of the study: Donation came from some 73 patients with untreated early-stage non-small cell lung cancer. Fewer alpha-chain than beta-chain sequences were consistently detected. The average appearance count of each unique TCR and UMI combination in raw reads was more than ten.

The sample's time point: blood at routine non-recurrence follow-up after resection. Germline V gene sequence: CDR1 SGHTA, CDR2 FQGNSA. This CDR3 is 18 amino acids long. V lost 5 bases, J lost 0 bases, and 17 bases lay in between. The study tagged each TCR cDNA molecule with a unique molecular identifier. A single record per CDR3 protein comes from TCRdb applying MiXCR to the 5' RACE reads. This table holds over 85,000 distinct CDR3 sequences, less than 20% found once. The sample holds a few counts of this clonotype. This sequence joins TRBV7-2 and TRBJ1-6; D is ambiguous. The receptor comes from a male donor with early-stage non-small cell lung cancer. Sample: PBMCs, taken at follow-up. The CDR3 here is CASSPRDMRSSYNSPLHF. CDR3 nucleotides: TGTGCCAGCAGCCCCCGCGACATGCGGAGCTCCTATAATTCACCCCTCCACTTT. Full variable domain (rest looked up from reference TRBV7-2 and TRBJ1-6): GAGVSQSPSNKVTEKGKDVELRCDPISGHTALYWYRQSLGQGLEFLIYFQGNSAPDKSGLPSDRFSAERTGGSVSTLTIQRTQQEDSAVYLCASSPRDMRSSYNSPLHFGNGTRLTVT.